These 2 T cell receptor beta chains came from one sample sequenced in a study of blood T cell repertoires in COVID-19. Clones were sequenced by immunoSEQ multiplex PCR, and TCRdb holds only the in-frame ones, with some missing. Of 300,000 to 350,000 clones in the sample, 70% to 90% were seen once. What was sequenced was PBMCs or T cells enriched from blood (not recorded which). Receptor source: a man aged 25-45 years who had recovered from COVID-19.

For the CDR3, the DNA is TGTGCCTGGGCCACAGATCGTGGAAACACCATATATTTT. This encodes CAWATDRGNTIYF. The chain couples TRBV30 to TRBJ1-3; D gene ambiguous. The CDR3 totals 13 residues. V was pared by 5 bases and J by 3 bases, with 11 bases between. The germline V gene encodes CDR1 GTSNPN and CDR2 SVGIG (reference sequence). The full variable domain, completed using reference TRBV30 and TRBJ1-3, is SQTIHQWPATLVQPVGSPLSLECTVEGTSNPNLYWYRQAAGRGLQLLFYSVGIGQISSEVPQNLSASRPQDRQFILSSKKLLLSDSGFYLCAWATDRGNTIYFGEGSWLTVV.

There are a few counts of this clone. This chain connects TRBV4-2 to TRBJ2-1; D is ambiguous. The ends were cut back, 1 base at V and 8 bases at J, with 12 bases in the middle. Per germline, CDR1 LGHNA and CDR2 YNFKEQ. The CDR3 is 14 residues long. CDR3 sequence: CASSQARLAYEQFF. The CDR3, as DNA: TGTGCCAGCAGCCAAGCCAGACTTGCCTATGAGCAGTTCTTC.